This T cell receptor beta chain was sequenced for a study of beta chain features in type 1 diabetes. Overall study results and limits: Insertions at VDJ junctions were less frequent in type 1 diabetes patients. These patients also deleted more nucleotides at the same junctions.

The CDR3 runs to 14 residues. Central memory, naive, regulatory and stem cell-like memory CD4+ cells were sorted by CD45RO/CCR7/CD25/CD127/CD95/CD27. TCRB transcripts that were expressed got sequenced, as all of the isolated RNA had been reverse transcribed. The average output of naive, central memory and regulatory T cell samples was several million reads. The assay was immunoSEQ multiplex PCR, and TCRdb's table has in-frame clones only and misses some. The profile covers 900,000 or so clones, with around a sixth appearing a single time and around 0.02% taken by the ten largest. About this clone itself: The antigen remains undetermined.

The sequencing input was naive CD4+ T cells from blood. The rearrangement joins TRBV1 to TRBJ2-1. TRBV1 constitutes a pseudogene. The sequence came from a woman between 18 and 29 years old in good health. CDR3 in DNA: TGCACCAGCAGCCACCGCTGGTCCTACAATGAGCAGTTCTTC. It specifies CTSSHRWSYNEQFF.